The clone carrying this T cell receptor (beta chain) was seen once. Its antigen is not known. These data come from a study of cytotoxic CD8 clonotypes in ibrutinib-treated CLL. General study findings and limits: Baseline values of clonality outstripped age-matched healthy donors and followed circulating CD8+ T-cell counts.

Profiling relied on immunoSEQ multiplex PCR, and the TCRdb table lists in-frame clones only, not all of them. In the table there are 95,000 to 100,000 clones, roughly 80% of which are singletons. CDR3 length equals 16 residues. Germline V gene lookup returns CDR1 SGHTA and CDR2 FQGNSA. V trimming: 1 base; J trimming: 2 bases; junction bases outside the gene matches: 5. The sequence derives from a human donor with chronic lymphocytic leukemia. This sequence joins TRBV7-2 and TRBJ2-3; 8 nucleotides align to TRBD2. The sequenced sample was PBMCs, obtained after 12 months of ibrutinib treatment. DNA for the CDR3: TGTGCCAGCAGCTTAGTTGGGACTAGTGCCACAGATACGCAGTATTTT. This codes for CASSLVGTSATDTQYF.